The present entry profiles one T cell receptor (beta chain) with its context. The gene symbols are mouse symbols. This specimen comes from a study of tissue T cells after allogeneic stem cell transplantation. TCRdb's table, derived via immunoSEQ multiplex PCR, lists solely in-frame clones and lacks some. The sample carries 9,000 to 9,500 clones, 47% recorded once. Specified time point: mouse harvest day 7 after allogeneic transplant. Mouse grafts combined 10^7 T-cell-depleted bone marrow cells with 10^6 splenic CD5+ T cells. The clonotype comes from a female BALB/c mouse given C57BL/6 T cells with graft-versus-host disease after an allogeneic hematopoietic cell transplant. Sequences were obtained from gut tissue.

The CDR3 sequence is CASSISWGGYAEQFF. CDR3 DNA, as far as it was read: TGTGCCAGCAGTATATCCTGGGGGGGCTATGCTGAGCAGTTC. The chain joins TRBV19 to TRBJ2-1; 9 bases line up with TRBD2. The read terminates 1 residue before the CDR3 end, so the remaining end is supplied by the germline J gene. J lost 3 bases, V lost 1 base, and 2 bases had no gene match. Per germline, CDR1 FNHDT and CDR2 SITEND (reference sequence). The CDR3 runs 15 residues.